What follows are 28 T cell receptor beta chains derived from one specimen sequenced in a study of early T cells in non-severe SARS-CoV-2 infection. Via MiXCR, TCRdb re-called the 5' RACE reads, giving one row per CDR3 protein. The data hold around 81,000 distinct CDR3 sequences, with 13% to 15% observed a single time. The sequencing input was whole blood. These receptors were taken from an adult who was a healthcare worker with PCR-confirmed SARS-CoV-2 infection or an uninfected control (not recorded which).

V is TRBV6-6 and J is TRBJ2-3; perhaps D is TRBD1 or TRBD2 (5 bases each). The CDR3 runs to 16 residues. Germline values: CDR1 MNHNY, CDR2 SVGAGI (reference sequence). V lost 8 bases and J lost 1, with 19 bases in between. Written as DNA, the CDR3 is TGTGCCAGCCGAAACGGGGACCTTCCACGCACAGATACGCAGTATTTT. The encoded protein is CASRNGDLPRTDTQYF.

The genes are TRBV27 and TRBJ2-7; TRBD1 is a possible D gene (6 bases). The CDR3 runs to 13 residues. The germline V gene encodes CDR1 MNHEY and CDR2 SMNVEV (reference sequence). V lost 5 bases, J lost 6 bases, and 14 bases lay in between. Written as DNA, the CDR3 is TGTGCCAGCAGTCAAACAGGGATGGGCGAGCAGTACTTC. This sequence encodes CASSQTGMGEQYF.

This rearrangement joins TRBV4-2 to TRBJ1-2, with a tentative D call TRBD1 (6 bases). CDR1 is LGHNA, CDR2 YNFKEQ, per germline. The CDR3 length is 14 residues. The germline V and J ends were trimmed by 0 bases and 5 bases, with 10 bases remaining between them. CDR3 bases: TGTGCCAGCAGCCAAGACAGGGGCGGGTATGGCTACACCTTC. Translation gives CASSQDRGGYGYTF.

This chain connects TRBV11-2 to TRBJ2-3; a possible D gene is TRBD2 (6 bases). The length of the CDR3 is 15 residues. CDR1 is SGHAT, CDR2 FQNNGV, per germline. V was clipped by 0 bases and J by 9 bases, with 16 bases between them. The CDR3, as DNA: TGTGCCAGCAGCTTAGACGGCGGGGCCCCTGAGACGCAGTATTTT. The encoded protein is CASSLDGGAPETQYF. Complete variable domain (other parts from reference TRBV11-2 and TRBJ2-3): EAGVAQSPRYKIIEKRQSVAFWCNPISGHATLYWYQQILGQGPKLLIQFQNNGVVDDSQLPKDRFSAERLKGVDSTLKIQPAKLEDSAVYLCASSLDGGAPETQYFGPGTRLTVL.

V is TRBV9 and J is TRBJ1-5; D is unclear. Trimming took off 0 bases at V and 6 bases at J, with 13 bases between the two ends. Germline lookup yields CDR1 SGDLS and CDR2 YYNGEE. This CDR3 comprises 15 residues. CDR3 in DNA: TGTGCCAGCAGCGTAGGTGGCGCGGACGGTCAGCCCCAGCATTTT. Its translation is CASSVGGADGQPQHF.

The chain carries TRBV12-3 or TRBV12-4 and TRBJ2-3; D is unresolved. V was clipped by 2 bases and J by 0 bases, with 9 bases between them. The CDR3 contains 15 residues. Here the CDR3 reads CASSLRRPSTDTQYF. As DNA, the CDR3 is TGTGCCAGCAGTTTACGTAGGCCCAGCACAGATACGCAGTATTTT.

V gene TRBV7-9 combines with J gene TRBJ1-5; D gene uncertain. The CDR3 runs to 13 residues. Germline V gene sequence: CDR1 SEHNR, CDR2 FQNEAQ (reference sequence). Trimming stripped 2 bases from V and 5 bases from J, with 7 bases between. The CDR3 sequence is CASSLWADQPQHF. CDR3 sequence (DNA): TGTGCCAGCAGCTTATGGGCCGATCAGCCCCAGCATTTT.

This clonotype occurred a few times. The rearrangement uses TRBV30 and TRBJ1-5; 9 bases line up with TRBD1. Germline CDR1 reads GTSNPN; CDR2 reads SVGIG (reference sequence). CDR3 length: 15 residues. V trimming: 1 base; J trimming: 5 bases; junction bases outside the gene matches: 6. The CDR3 DNA reads as TGTGCCTGGAGTGCCCTGACAGGGGGTCATCAGCCCCAGCATTTT. Translation gives CAWSALTGGHQPQHF.

This clonotype was seen only a few times. The gene calls are TRBV18 and TRBJ2-3; TRBD2 agrees at 8 bases. J lost 1 base, V lost 4 bases, and 7 bases had no gene match. The CDR3 is 16 residues long. Germline V gene data show CDR1 as KGHSH and CDR2 as LQKENI. CDR3 region: CASSRREAGGTDTQYF. As DNA, the CDR3 is TGTGCCAGCTCACGTCGTGAAGCGGGGGGCACAGATACGCAGTATTTT.

The CDR3 region is CASSQVMPGPGDEQFF. CDR3 in DNA: TGCGCCAGCAGCCAAGTAATGCCGGGGCCCGGGGATGAGCAGTTCTTC. The chain is built from TRBV4-1 and TRBJ2-1; D may be TRBD1 or TRBD2 (5 bases each). V was cut by 1 base and J by 8 bases, with 18 bases left in between. The CDR3 covers 16 residues. CDR1 MGHRA and CDR2 YSYEKL come from the germline V gene.

The genes are TRBV7-9 and TRBJ1-4, with 7 positions matching TRBD1. Trimming at V came to 6 bases and at J to 5 bases, leaving 12 bases not matched to a gene. The V gene's germline CDR1 is SEHNR and CDR2 FQNEAQ (reference sequence). The CDR3 covers 16 residues. This chain's CDR3 is CASSLTTGTENEKLFF. CDR3 sequence (DNA): TGTGCCAGCAGTTTAACGACTGGGACAGAGAATGAAAAACTGTTTTTT.

CDR3 sequence: CASSLEGSTGELFF. CDR3 coding DNA: TGTGCCAGCAGCTTAGAGGGATCCACCGGGGAGCTGTTTTTT. V is TRBV11-2 and J is TRBJ2-2; D unresolved. Germline CDR1 SGHAT, CDR2 FQNNGV. V was trimmed by 0 bases and J by 4 bases, leaving 6 bases between them. The CDR3 loop spans 14 amino acids.

The chain is built from TRBV20-1 and TRBJ1-1, with D perhaps matching TRBD1 (6 bases). The CDR3 is 14 residues long. The germline gives CDR1 DFQATT, CDR2 SNEGSKA (reference sequence). V lost 3 bases and J lost 5, with 16 bases in between. The CDR3 region has the DNA TGCAGTGCTAGCCCTACGCAGGGGCGGACTGAAGCTTTCTTT. This encodes CSASPTQGRTEAFF.

The chain recombines TRBV7-2 with TRBJ2-5; 9 bases are a match to TRBD2. Trimming removed 4 bases from V and 7 bases from J; junction bases left unmatched: 4. The germline CDR1 and CDR2 sequences are SGHTA and FQGNSA. This CDR3 has 13 residues. The CDR3 loop reads CASSSTSGGTQYF. CDR3 DNA: TGTGCCAGCAGCTCGACTAGCGGCGGGACCCAGTACTTC.

The chain carries TRBV5-1 and TRBJ1-1; D unclear. The germline gives CDR1 SGHRS, CDR2 YFSETQ. The CDR3 extends over 14 amino acids. Trimming removed 0 bases at V and 7 bases at J, with 13 bases between. The CDR3 loop is CASSLGAGKYEAFF. CDR3 coding DNA: TGCGCCAGCAGCTTGGGGGCAGGAAAGTATGAAGCTTTCTTT.

This clonotype was seen ten or more times. The rearrangement links TRBV7-9 to TRBJ2-5; D possibly corresponds to TRBD1 (5 bases). The CDR3 runs to 13 residues. In germline, CDR1 is SEHNR, CDR2 FQNEAQ (reference sequence). Trimming took 8 bases from V and 5 from J, leaving 15 bases between them. The CDR3 coding sequence is TGTGCCAGCGTGCAGGGCCCTAGGGAGACCCAGTACTTC. It specifies CASVQGPRETQYF.

The chain has TRBV7-9 and TRBJ2-6; D not resolved. The CDR3 covers 19 residues. The V gene lost 3 bases and the J gene lost 1 base, with 19 bases spanning the gap. Germline V CDR1 and CDR2: SEHNR, FQNEAQ (reference sequence). The chain's CDR3 is CASSFTRRDSSSGANVLTF. CDR3 nucleotide sequence: TGTGCCAGCAGCTTTACGAGGCGAGACTCGTCTTCTGGGGCCAACGTCCTGACTTTC.

The V and J genes are TRBV13 and TRBJ2-7; tentatively, D is TRBD2 (6 bases). The CDR3 is 13 amino acids. Germline CDR1 is PRHDT and CDR2 is FYEKMQ (reference sequence). The V end was cut by 5 bases, the J end by 6 bases, with 14 bases between. CDR3 sequence: CASSQGSGGEQYF. For the CDR3, the DNA is TGTGCCAGCAGCCAGGGCTCCGGGGGCGAGCAGTACTTC.

The V call is TRBV25-1, the J call TRBJ2-7; D not resolved. V lost 3 bases and J 2 bases, leaving 11 bases between the germline ends. The CDR3 contains 14 residues. Per germline, CDR1 MGHDK and CDR2 SYGVNS. This CDR3 is CASSERFRPYEQYF. The CDR3 coding sequence is TGTGCCAGCAGTGAGAGGTTTAGGCCCTACGAGCAGTACTTC.

CDR3 DNA sequence: TGTGCCAGCAGTTCTCCCGGGACAGGGAACACCGGGGAGCTGTTTTTT. Its translation: CASSSPGTGNTGELFF. This sequence joins TRBV12-3 or TRBV12-4 and TRBJ2-2; TRBD1 agrees at 8 bases. Trimming took 4 bases from V and 1 from J; bases not matched to a gene: 5. The CDR3 is 16 amino acids.

There are a few counts of this clonotype. The rearrangement links TRBV7-9 to TRBJ2-1; D unclear. The CDR3 runs to 15 residues. The V end lost 5 bases, the J end lost 2 bases, and 13 bases lay between the germline ends. CDR1 and CDR2 (germline): SEHNR, FQNEAQ (reference sequence). CDR3 DNA: TGTGCCAGCAGCCGGAGCAAACGGCCCTACAATGAGCAGTTCTTC. Its protein is CASSRSKRPYNEQFF.

This clonotype was recorded a few times. The chain joins TRBV11-2 to TRBJ1-5; the match to TRBD1 covers 10 bases. This CDR3 region has 15 residues. The trim removed 5 bases at V and 4 bases at J, leaving 5 bases unmatched. Germline-derived CDR1 and CDR2 are SGHAT and FQNNGV. CDR3 in DNA: TGTGCCAGCAGCCCGGGACAGGGGTTGAATCAGCCCCAGCATTTT. It translates to CASSPGQGLNQPQHF. The full variable domain, completed using reference TRBV11-2 and TRBJ1-5, is EAGVAQSPRYKIIEKRQSVAFWCNPISGHATLYWYQQILGQGPKLLIQFQNNGVVDDSQLPKDRFSAERLKGVDSTLKIQPAKLEDSAVYLCASSPGQGLNQPQHFGDGTRLSIL.

This clonotype was seen a few times. V gene TRBV11-3 combines with J gene TRBJ2-1; D gene uncertain. Germline CDR1 and CDR2: SGHNT and YENEEA. The CDR3 loop spans 14 amino acids. The germline V and J ends were trimmed by 1 base and 5 bases, with 9 bases remaining between them. The CDR3 DNA reads as TGTGCCAGCAGCTTAGGAGCTATCGACAATGAGCAGTTCTTC. Amino acids: CASSLGAIDNEQFF.

V is TRBV28 and J is TRBJ2-1; 10 nucleotides match TRBD2. Germline assignment: CDR1 MDHEN and CDR2 SYDVKM. CDR3 length: 14 amino acids. V lost 7 bases and J lost 6; bases outside the gene matches: 6. DNA for the CDR3: TGTGCCAGCATCGTAGCGGGGGGAATCAATGAGCAGTTCTTC. The encoded protein is CASIVAGGINEQFF.

This clonotype has a handful of counts. The genes are TRBV7-2 and TRBJ2-5; 11 bases map to TRBD2. V dropped 3 bases and J dropped 2; count of bases not matched to a gene: 2. Looked up from germline, CDR1 is SGHTA and CDR2 is FQGNSA. The CDR3 has 15 amino acids. The CDR3 reads CASSLVAGGQETQYF. CDR3 coding DNA: TGTGCCAGCAGCTTGGTAGCGGGGGGGCAAGAGACCCAGTACTTC.

The gene calls are TRBV20-1 and TRBJ2-2; D unclear. CDR1 DFQATT and CDR2 SNEGSKA come from the germline V gene (reference sequence). The CDR3 totals 14 residues. The V end was cut by 1 base, the J end by 5 bases, with 11 bases between. The CDR3 region has the DNA TGCAGTGCTAGAGGTTTAGGAAATACCGGGGAGCTGTTTTTT. Amino acids: CSARGLGNTGELFF.

There are a few counts of this clonotype. J is TRBJ2-3 and V is TRBV11-3; D gene ambiguous. The germline gives CDR1 SGHNT, CDR2 YENEEA. This CDR3 spans 13 amino acids. Deletions cut 1 base from V and 5 bases from J, with 7 bases between. CDR3 nucleotides: TGTGCCAGCAGCTTAGGCGGCTTAGATACGCAGTATTTT. This encodes CASSLGGLDTQYF.

The V call is TRBV7-9, the J call TRBJ2-1; 9 bases match TRBD1. There are 15 residues in the CDR3. Germline CDR1 SEHNR, CDR2 FQNEAQ (reference sequence). V was clipped by 6 bases and J by 0 bases; unmatched bases: 3. CDR3 nucleotide sequence: TGTGCCAGCAGGCCACAGGGGGCCTCCTACAATGAGCAGTTCTTC. It encodes CASRPQGASYNEQFF.